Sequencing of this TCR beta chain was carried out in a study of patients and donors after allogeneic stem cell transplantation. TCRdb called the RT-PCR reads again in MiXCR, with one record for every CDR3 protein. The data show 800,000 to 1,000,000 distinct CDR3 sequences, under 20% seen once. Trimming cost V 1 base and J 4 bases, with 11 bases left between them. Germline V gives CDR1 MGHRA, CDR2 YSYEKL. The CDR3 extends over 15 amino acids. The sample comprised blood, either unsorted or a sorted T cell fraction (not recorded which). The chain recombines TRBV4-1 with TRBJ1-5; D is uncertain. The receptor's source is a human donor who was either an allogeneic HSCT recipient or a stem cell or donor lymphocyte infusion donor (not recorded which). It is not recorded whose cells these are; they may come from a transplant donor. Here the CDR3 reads CASSQVLGDNQPQHF. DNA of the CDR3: TGCGCCAGCAGCCAAGTCTTAGGCGATAATCAGCCCCAGCATTTT.